The text below deals with one T cell receptor beta chain. Antigen unknown. Produced via immunoSEQ multiplex PCR; TCRdb's table is partial and in-frame only. This sample has roughly 40,000 clones, with 90% found just once. Peripheral blood came from all dose cohorts at three timepoints. This CDR3 is 18 amino acids long. V was clipped by 0 bases and J by 6 bases; unmatched bases: 15. CDR1 and CDR2 (germline): GTSNPN, SVGIG (reference sequence). The data derive from a study of OX40 agonist ivuxolimab in advanced cancers. Study overall: Patients were dosed with the agonistic anti-OX40 (CD134) antibody ivuxolimab. A history of anti-PD-1, anti-PD-L1 or anti-CTLA-4 therapy was acceptable, and approximately 40% had some.

Overall study findings and caveats: The expanded peripheral T cells' antigen specificity was not determined.

The clonotype was recovered from an adult with an advanced solid tumor such as melanoma, head and neck, liver or kidney cancer. This chain connects TRBV30 to TRBJ2-1; TRBD2 matches at 9 bases. The sample consisted of CD4+ or CD8+ T cells sorted from blood, taken in a trial of the OX40 agonist ivuxolimab. The CDR3 coding sequence is TGTGCCTGGAGTGTACGGCCCGAGATAGCGGGAGCTCGCAATGAGCAGTTCTTC. It yields the protein CAWSVRPEIAGARNEQFF.